These 25 T cell receptor beta chains were sequenced from one sample in a study of cytomegalovirus exposure and HLA in healthy donors. Primers included in the PCR were 60 Vbeta and 13 Jbeta primers. TCRdb's table, derived via immunoSEQ multiplex PCR, lists solely in-frame clones and lacks some. The repertoire holds 190,000 or so clones, 75% to 85% seen once, with under 0.8% in the top ten. Sequencing used PBMCs. The receptors shown here come from a boy between 10 and 17 years old in good health and CMV-seronegative.

J is TRBJ2-6 and V is TRBV19, with TRBD1 matching 8 bases. The CDR3 runs 18 residues. With V trimmed by 8 bases and J by 0 bases, 12 bases remained unmatched. CDR1 is LNHDA, CDR2 SQIVND, per germline (reference sequence). CDR3: CASCSFGTGISGANVLTF. The CDR3 nucleotides are TGTGCCAGTTGCTCCTTCGGGACAGGCATCTCTGGGGCCAACGTCCTGACTTTC.

The genes are TRBV6-6 and TRBJ2-7; tentative D call: TRBD2 (7 bases). Trimming shortened V by 0 bases and J by 5 bases, and 17 bases separated the two germline ends. The CDR3 is 16 amino acids. CDR1 MNHNY and CDR2 SVGAGI come from the germline V gene (reference sequence). CDR3 loop: CASSYSNIPGGDEQYF. Here the CDR3 DNA reads TGTGCCAGCAGTTACTCGAACATCCCGGGGGGCGACGAGCAGTACTTC.

V gene TRBV29-1 combines with J gene TRBJ2-4, with a weak D call TRBD2 (5 bases). In germline, CDR1 is SQVTM, CDR2 ANQGSEA. The ends were cut back, 7 bases at V and 0 bases at J, with 13 bases in the middle. The CDR3 consists of 14 residues. The CDR3 bases are TGCAGCGCCTCCGGACGGGAAGCCAAAAACATTCAGTACTTC. This translates into CSASGREAKNIQYF. Using reference TRBV29-1 and TRBJ2-4 for the parts outside the CDR3, the full variable domain is SAVISQKPSRDICQRGTSLTIQCQVDSQVTMMFWYRQQPGQSLTLIATANQGSEATYESGFVIDKFPISRPNLTFSTLTVSNMSPEDSSIYLCSASGREAKNIQYFGAGTRLSVL.

This clone has just a few counts. The rearrangement joins TRBV4-3 to TRBJ2-1; 7 positions match TRBD2. CDR3 size: 16 residues. With V trimmed by 0 bases and J by 3 bases, 5 bases remained unmatched. CDR1 is LGHNA, CDR2 YSLEER, per germline. The CDR3 loop is CASSQDRGLIYNEQFF. The CDR3 DNA reads as TGCGCCAGCAGCCAAGATCGGGGACTAATCTACAATGAGCAGTTCTTC.

The chain uses TRBV6-1 and TRBJ1-1, with D perhaps TRBD1 (5 bases). This CDR3 region has 14 residues. Germline CDR1 and CDR2: MNHNS and SASEGT. V lost 7 bases, J lost 1 base, and 13 bases lay in between. DNA for the CDR3: TGTGCCAGCATTATAAGGACAACGAACACTGAAGCTTTCTTT. As protein: CASIIRTTNTEAFF.

This clone has just a few counts. This chain connects TRBV19 to TRBJ1-2; D is perhaps TRBD1 (6 bases). This CDR3 has 13 residues. Deletions cut 3 bases from V and 6 bases from J, with 11 bases between. Germline V gives CDR1 LNHDA, CDR2 SQIVND (reference sequence). The DNA of the CDR3 is TGTGCCAGTAGTATGTCACAGGGAGATGGCTACACCTTC. This codes for CASSMSQGDGYTF.

The CDR3 loop is CASSYLPRPNYGYTF. CDR3 nucleotides: TGTGCCAGCAGTTACTTACCTAGGCCTAACTATGGCTACACCTTC. The chain links TRBV6-6 to TRBJ1-2; D uncertain. Germline CDR1 reads MNHNY; CDR2 reads SVGAGI (reference sequence). The CDR3 runs to 15 residues. Trimming left V 1 base short and J 0 bases short, with 9 bases between.

The rearrangement joins TRBV6-1 to TRBJ2-3; 9 bases line up with TRBD1. Germline V lookup: CDR1 MNHNS, CDR2 SASEGT. This CDR3 spans 13 amino acids. V was pared by 8 bases and J by 3 bases, with 3 bases of the junction left unmatched. CDR3 in amino acids: CASRDRVTDTQYF. The CDR3 DNA reads TGTGCCAGCCGGGACAGGGTAACAGATACGCAGTATTTT.

This clone was counted only a few times. CDR3 amino acids: CAISEHGGNTEAFF. As DNA, the CDR3 is TGTGCCATCAGTGAGCATGGAGGGAACACTGAAGCTTTCTTT. The chain links TRBV10-3 to TRBJ1-1; the D is unclear. The CDR3 runs to 14 residues. Germline lookup yields CDR1 ENHRY and CDR2 SYGVKD. Trimming removed 2 bases from V and 1 base from J, with 8 bases in between.

The chain joins TRBV4-1 to TRBJ2-7, with TRBD2 matching over 14 bases. The CDR3 is 17 residues long. After removal of 3 bases from V and 6 bases from J, the junction contained 10 bases not matched to a gene. Germline loops: CDR1 MGHRA, CDR2 YSYEKL. The CDR3 here is CASSHPLGTSGRSEQYF. The CDR3 DNA sequence: TGCGCCAGCAGCCACCCCCTGGGGACTAGCGGGAGATCCGAGCAGTACTTC.

The count of this clone is one. The CDR3 protein is CASSPYLGGPSYEQYF. The CDR3 DNA follows: TGCGCCAGCAGCCCGTACCTCGGGGGGCCGAGCTACGAGCAGTACTTC. V is TRBV4-3 and J is TRBJ2-7, with D perhaps matching TRBD2 (7 bases). Trimming took off 4 bases at V and 3 bases at J, with 19 bases between the two ends. Germline V gives CDR1 LGHNA, CDR2 YSLEER. The CDR3 runs to 16 residues.

The genes are TRBV11-2 and TRBJ2-3; weak D call: TRBD1 (5 bases). The germline V gene encodes CDR1 SGHAT and CDR2 FQNNGV. The CDR3 totals 18 residues. Deletions cut 2 bases from V and 0 bases from J, with 18 bases between. Here the CDR3 DNA reads TGTGCCAGCAGCTTAACACCCGCAGGGCGTACTAGCACAGATACGCAGTATTTT. Translation: CASSLTPAGRTSTDTQYF.

This rearrangement joins TRBV5-6 to TRBJ2-7; tentative D call: TRBD2 (5 bases). V lost 6 bases to trimming and J lost 2 bases, with 12 bases between them. CDR3 length equals 13 residues. Looked up from germline, CDR1 is SGHDT and CDR2 is YYEEEE. CDR3 coding DNA: TGTGCCAGCATAGCGAGTAATGCCTACGAGCAGTACTTC. Translation gives CASIASNAYEQYF.

V gene TRBV11-3 combines with J gene TRBJ2-7; a possible D gene is TRBD1 (5 bases). Germline-derived CDR1 and CDR2 are SGHNT and YENEEA. The CDR3 sequence is 17 residues long. Trimming left V 1 base short and J 6 bases short, with 22 bases between. This chain's CDR3 is CASSLGGPGSYTSEQYF. The CDR3 DNA follows: TGTGCCAGCAGCTTAGGGGGCCCCGGGTCCTATACCTCCGAGCAGTACTTC.

The chain couples TRBV9 to TRBJ1-2; D ambiguous. The CDR3 loop spans 13 amino acids. Germline CDR1 SGDLS, CDR2 YYNGEE. Trimming removed 2 bases from V and 8 bases from J, with 13 bases in between. The CDR3 DNA follows: TGTGCCAGCAGCGTTTCTCTTTCTAGGGGCTACACCTTC. Translated: CASSVSLSRGYTF.

The chain uses TRBV9 and TRBJ1-3; D possibly corresponds to TRBD1 (6 bases). The CDR3 is made up of 19 amino acids. The germline V gene has CDR1 SGDLS and CDR2 YYNGEE. V was shortened by 2 bases and J by 0 bases, with 21 bases between the two germline ends. Written as DNA, the CDR3 is TGTGCCAGCAGCGTCGCCCCCGCGACAGGTCGGAACTCTGGAAACACCATATATTTT. Amino acid sequence: CASSVAPATGRNSGNTIYF.

CDR3: CASRAGNEKLFF. DNA of the CDR3: TGTGCCAGCCGGGCGGGAAATGAAAAACTGTTTTTT. This rearrangement joins TRBV6-1 to TRBJ1-4; no firm D call. The CDR3 extends over 12 amino acids. The V gene lost 8 bases and the J gene lost 5 bases, with 9 bases spanning the gap. The germline CDR1 and CDR2 sequences are MNHNS and SASEGT.

The chain couples TRBV7-3 to TRBJ2-2, with D possibly being TRBD1 (5 bases). The CDR3 has 16 amino acids. V was trimmed by 5 bases and J by 8 bases, leaving 21 bases between them. Germline values: CDR1 SGHTA, CDR2 FQGTGA. CDR3 region: CASSLNKGLELGELFF. CDR3 in DNA: TGTGCCAGCAGCCTAAATAAGGGGTTGGAGTTGGGGGAGCTGTTTTTT.

The chain joins TRBV7-3 to TRBJ1-4; perhaps TRBD1 as D (6 bases). CDR3 length: 13 amino acids. V was cut by 5 bases and J by 8 bases, with 12 bases left in between. CDR1 is SGHTA, CDR2 FQGTGA, per germline. The CDR3, as DNA: TGTGCCAGCAGCCCAGGGGTAGCCGAAAAACTGTTTTTT. Translating gives CASSPGVAEKLFF.

Details on this clone: Because the CDR3 is missing its conserved closing phenylalanine or tryptophan, this is likely a read error. V is TRBV7-2 and J is TRBJ2-7; no clear D gene. Between the trimmed V and J ends, which lost 3 bases and 4 bases, there was a span of 19 bases. Per germline, CDR1 SGHTA and CDR2 FQGNSA. The CDR3 is 16 amino acids. CDR3 bases: TGTGCCAGCAGCTTGTATAGAGATCTACTATGGTACGAGCAGTACCTC. Protein product: CASSLYRDLLWYEQYL.

The genes are TRBV21-1 and TRBJ1-2; the table's D call TRBD1 went unverified against the DNA. TRBV21-1 is a recognized pseudogene. The CDR3 runs to 16 residues. The CDR3 sequence is CASSKTVPGPVYGYTF. The CDR3, as DNA: TGTGCCAGCAGCAAAACTGTTCCAGGGCCAGTCTATGGCTACACCTTC.

The rearrangement joins TRBV5-6 to TRBJ1-2; a weak D match, TRBD1 (5 bases). The CDR3 length is 15 residues. V was shortened by 2 bases and J by 6 bases, with 17 bases between the two germline ends. Per the germline V gene, CDR1 is SGHDT and CDR2 is YYEEEE. The chain's CDR3 is CASSFTGRRGDGYTF. The CDR3 nucleotides are TGTGCCAGCAGCTTCACGGGACGCCGGGGGGATGGCTACACCTTC.

The chain is built from TRBV7-9 and TRBJ2-6, with 7 positions matching TRBD1. J gave up 0 bases and V 6 bases, and 14 bases lay outside the gene matches. The germline V gene encodes CDR1 SEHNR and CDR2 FQNEAQ (reference sequence). The CDR3 is made up of 19 amino acids. The CDR3 sequence is CASRARRDSGFSGANVLTF. The DNA of the CDR3 is TGTGCCAGCAGAGCCCGCAGGGACAGTGGCTTCTCTGGGGCCAACGTCCTGACTTTC.

This clone was counted a few times. CDR3 region: CAAGRERRAFF. In nucleotides, the CDR3 is TGTGCTGCCGGGAGGGAGAGACGAGCTTTCTTT. This chain uses TRBV6-1 with TRBJ1-1, with unresolved D. CDR3 length equals 11 residues. The germline V gene has CDR1 MNHNS and CDR2 SASEGT.

Concerning this clone itself: One end of the junction does not line up with germline, which may come from a read error. The rearrangement uses TRBV4-2 and TRBJ2-1; TRBD1 matches at 9 bases. CDR3 length: 14 residues. Per the germline V gene, CDR1 is LGHNA and CDR2 is YNFKEQ. The CDR3 spells CASSQGQGSNGQFF. DNA for the CDR3: TGTGCCAGCAGCCAGGGACAGGGATCGAATGGGCAGTTCTTC.